This T cell receptor (beta chain) stems from a study of blood T cell repertoires in COVID-19. As for the study in general: The samples span acute and convalescent COVID-19 from the United States, Italy and Spain.

Sequencing used immunoSEQ multiplex PCR; TCRdb keeps in-frame clones, though not all of them. The sample lists 150,000 or so clones, roughly 84% occurring once. Germline V lookup: CDR1 LGHDT, CDR2 YNNKEL (reference sequence). V lost 1 base, J lost 7 bases, and 6 bases stayed unmatched. The CDR3 has 15 amino acids. V usage is TRBV3-1 (or the pseudogene TRBV3-2) and J usage is TRBJ1-2; 10 nucleotides agree with TRBD1. The sample consisted of peripheral blood. This TCR was sampled from a man between 18 and 29 years old with active or convalescent COVID-19. CDR3 protein: CASSQAGQGVGGYTF. The CDR3, as DNA: TGTGCCAGCAGCCAAGCCGGACAGGGGGTTGGTGGCTACACCTTC.